The clone carrying this T cell receptor beta chain has just one count. The data were taken from a study of OX40 agonist ivuxolimab in advanced cancers. This CDR3 is 15 amino acids long. V lost 2 bases, J lost 1 base, and 12 bases lay in between. From germline, CDR1 is SGHRS and CDR2 YFSETQ. Sequencing was performed with immunoSEQ multiplex PCR; in TCRdb, only in-frame clones are kept and a portion is missing. The data hold approximately 70,000 clones, with 75% to 90% observed a single time. The chain has TRBV5-1 and TRBJ2-5; D is ambiguous. This TCR came from an adult with an advanced solid tumor such as melanoma, head and neck, liver or kidney cancer. This specimen was CD4+ or CD8+ T cells sorted from blood, taken in a trial of the OX40 agonist ivuxolimab. The CDR3 protein is CASSLTNPVQETQYF. As DNA, the CDR3 is TGCGCCAGCAGCTTAACAAACCCCGTCCAAGAGACCCAGTACTTC.